This TCR beta chain was obtained from a study of T cells in Graves' hyperthyroidism and ophthalmopathy. Background on the study: Before any treatment, at initial diagnosis, peripheral blood was collected. Study outcomes and limitations: Most expanded thyroid clonotypes above 0.001 also appeared in blood.

Drawn at first hyperthyroidism diagnosis, the blood sample preceded any ophthalmopathy symptoms. PBMCs were sourced from approximately 10 ml fresh peripheral blood. The sample holds many counts of this clonotype. Its antigen is not identified. Germline CDR1 SGHDN, CDR2 FVKESK. The CDR3 spans 18 residues. The V end lost 3 bases, the J end lost 3 bases, and 22 bases lay between the germline ends. It was RNA transcripts that yielded the amplified TCR beta CDR3 regions. The HTBI set primed first-round TCR CDR3 RT-PCR. TCRdb called the multiplex PCR reads again in MiXCR, with one record for every CDR3 protein. The table lists some 370,000 distinct CDR3 sequences, about 18% of them singletons, with 34% in the top ten.

The source of this sequence is a woman aged 25 to 39 with Graves' hyperthyroidism that later progressed to Graves' ophthalmopathy. The chain recombines TRBV14 with TRBJ2-3; D ambiguous. The sequenced sample consisted of blood. The CDR3 loop is CASSQTRTDPVGTDTQYF. CDR3 DNA: TGTGCCAGCAGCCAGACAAGGACCGACCCGGTCGGAACAGATACGCAGTATTTT.